The clone carrying this T cell receptor (beta chain) has only one observation. Clones were sequenced by immunoSEQ multiplex PCR, and TCRdb holds only the in-frame ones, with some missing. The table lists around 600,000 clones, approximately 95% of them singletons. This record belongs to a study of shared clonotypes between healthy human individuals. Trimming took 1 base from V and 6 from J; bases not matched to a gene: 6. Germline-derived CDR1 and CDR2 are SEHNR and FQNEAQ (reference sequence). The CDR3 sequence is 14 residues long. CD45RO-negative CD8 cells positively selected for CCR7 made up the naive population, which excluded terminally differentiated effector memory CD45RA+ cells.

V is TRBV7-9 and J is TRBJ2-7; 7 bases map to TRBD1. The TCR sequence derives from a woman in her 30s in good health. Sequences were obtained from naive CD8+ T cells sorted from blood. The CDR3 nucleotides are TGTGCCAGCAGCTTAGGTGACAGGGTCGGCGAGCAGTACTTC. Translating it yields CASSLGDRVGEQYF.